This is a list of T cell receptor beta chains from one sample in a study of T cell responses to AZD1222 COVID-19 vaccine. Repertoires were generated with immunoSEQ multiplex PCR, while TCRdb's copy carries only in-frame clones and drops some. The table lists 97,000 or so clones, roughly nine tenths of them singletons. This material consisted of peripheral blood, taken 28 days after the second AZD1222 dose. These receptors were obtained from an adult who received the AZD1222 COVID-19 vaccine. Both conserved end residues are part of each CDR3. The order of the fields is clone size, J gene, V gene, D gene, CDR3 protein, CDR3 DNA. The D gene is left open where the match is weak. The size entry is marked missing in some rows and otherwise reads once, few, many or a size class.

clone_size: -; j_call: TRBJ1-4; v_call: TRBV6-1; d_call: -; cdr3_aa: CASSESSGSNEKLFF; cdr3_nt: TGTGCCAGCAGTGAAAGTTCGGGGTCTAATGAAAAACTGTTTTTT
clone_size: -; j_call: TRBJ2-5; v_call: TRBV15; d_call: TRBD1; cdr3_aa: CATSRDLAGGLAAGQYF; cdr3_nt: TGTGCCACCAGCAGAGATCTGGCAGGGGGCCTGGCAGCGGGCCAGTACTTC
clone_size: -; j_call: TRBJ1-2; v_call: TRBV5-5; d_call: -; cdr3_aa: CASSLLESIYGYTF; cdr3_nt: TGTGCCAGCAGCTTGCTTGAGAGCATCTATGGCTACACCTTC
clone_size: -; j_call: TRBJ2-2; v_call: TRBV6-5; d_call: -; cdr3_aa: CASIGTGWGGELFF; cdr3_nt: TGTGCCAGCATCGGGACTGGGTGGGGAGGGGAGCTGTTTTTT
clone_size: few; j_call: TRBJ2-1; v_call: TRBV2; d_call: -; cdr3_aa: CASREDYHNEQFF; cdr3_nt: TGTGCCAGCAGAGAGGACTACCACAATGAGCAGTTCTTC
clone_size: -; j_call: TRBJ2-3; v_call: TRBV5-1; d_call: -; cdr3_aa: CASSRGVGGYTDTQYF; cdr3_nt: TGCGCCAGCAGCAGGGGGGTCGGCGGATACACAGATACGCAGTATTTT
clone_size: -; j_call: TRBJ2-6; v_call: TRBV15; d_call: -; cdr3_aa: CATSRDQVSGANVLTF; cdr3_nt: TGTGCCACCAGCAGAGATCAGGTCTCTGGGGCCAACGTCCTGACTTTC
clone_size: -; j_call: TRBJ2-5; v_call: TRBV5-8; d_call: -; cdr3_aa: CASSYTVSETQYF; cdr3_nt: TGTGCCAGCAGCTATACAGTATCGGAGACCCAGTACTTC
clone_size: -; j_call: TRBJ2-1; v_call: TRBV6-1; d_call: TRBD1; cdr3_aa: CASSVTGTGAYNEQFF; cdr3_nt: TGTGCCAGCAGTGTAACCGGGACAGGGGCCTACAATGAGCAGTTCTTC
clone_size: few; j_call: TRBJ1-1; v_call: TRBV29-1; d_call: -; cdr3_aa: CSALVWNTEAFF; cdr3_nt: TGCAGCGCCCTAGTGTGGAACACTGAAGCTTTCTTT
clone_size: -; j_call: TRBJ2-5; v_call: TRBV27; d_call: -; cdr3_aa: CASSSSHRVSIETQYF; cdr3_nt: TGTGCCAGCAGTTCTAGCCACAGGGTATCTATAGAGACCCAGTACTTC
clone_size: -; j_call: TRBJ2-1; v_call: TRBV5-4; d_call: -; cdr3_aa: CASSSLTEVNEQFF; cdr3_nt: TGTGCCAGCAGCTCTTTGACCGAGGTCAATGAGCAGTTCTTC
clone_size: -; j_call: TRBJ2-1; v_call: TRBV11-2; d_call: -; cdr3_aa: CASSTQDGNEQFF; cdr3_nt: TGTGCCAGCAGCACTCAAGACGGTAATGAGCAGTTCTTC
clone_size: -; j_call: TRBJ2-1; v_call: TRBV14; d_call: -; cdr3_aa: CASSQIQARYNEQFF; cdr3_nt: TGTGCCAGCAGCCAAATACAGGCACGTTACAATGAGCAGTTCTTC
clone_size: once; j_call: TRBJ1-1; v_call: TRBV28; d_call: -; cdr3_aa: CASSFQGLRKNTEAFF; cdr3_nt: TGTGCCAGCAGTTTTCAGGGTCTCAGAAAGAACACTGAAGCTTTCTTT
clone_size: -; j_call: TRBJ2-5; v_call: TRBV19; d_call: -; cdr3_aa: CASSITREGWETQYF; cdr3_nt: TGTGCCAGTAGTATTACCCGTGAGGGTTGGGAGACCCAGTACTTC
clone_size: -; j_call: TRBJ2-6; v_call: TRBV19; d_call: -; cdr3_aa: CASTTDQSSGANVLTF; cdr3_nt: TGTGCCAGTACGACAGACCAGAGCTCTGGGGCCAACGTCCTGACTTTC
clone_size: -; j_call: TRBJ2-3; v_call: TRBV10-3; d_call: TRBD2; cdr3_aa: CASSGPSGEADTQYF; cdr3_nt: TGTGCCTCCTCCGGGCCTAGCGGAGAGGCAGATACGCAGTATTTT
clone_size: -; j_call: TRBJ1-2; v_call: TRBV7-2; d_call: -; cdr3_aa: CASSANYGYTF; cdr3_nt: TGTGCCAGCAGCGCCAACTATGGCTACACCTTC
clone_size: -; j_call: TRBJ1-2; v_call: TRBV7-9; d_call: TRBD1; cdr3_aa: CASGSPTGGANYGYTF; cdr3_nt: TGTGCCAGCGGCTCCCCAACAGGGGGGGCCAACTATGGCTACACCTTC
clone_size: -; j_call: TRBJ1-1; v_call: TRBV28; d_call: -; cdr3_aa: CASSSPGVNTEAFF; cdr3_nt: TGTGCCAGCAGTTCGCCAGGGGTGAACACTGAAGCTTTCTTT
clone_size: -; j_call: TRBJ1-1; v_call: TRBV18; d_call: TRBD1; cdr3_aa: CASSLRTGNTEAFF; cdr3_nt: TGTGCCAGCTCACTACGGACAGGTAACACTGAAGCTTTCTTT
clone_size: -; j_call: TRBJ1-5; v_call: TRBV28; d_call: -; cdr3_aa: CASSPGDGDNQPQHF; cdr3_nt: TGTGCCAGCAGTCCGGGGGACGGAGACAATCAGCCCCAGCATTTT
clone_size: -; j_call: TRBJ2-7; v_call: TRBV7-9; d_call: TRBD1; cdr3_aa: CASSLQGANYEQYF; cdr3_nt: TGTGCCAGCAGCTTACAGGGGGCCAACTACGAGCAGTACTTC
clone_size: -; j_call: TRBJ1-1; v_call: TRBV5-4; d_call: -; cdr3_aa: CASSIGEADTEAFF; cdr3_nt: TGTGCCAGCAGTATCGGGGAAGCAGACACTGAAGCTTTCTTT
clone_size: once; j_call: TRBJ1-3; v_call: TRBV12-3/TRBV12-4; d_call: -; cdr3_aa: CASNLQGGNTIYF; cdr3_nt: TGTGCCAGCAACCTCCAGGGTGGAAACACCATATATTTT
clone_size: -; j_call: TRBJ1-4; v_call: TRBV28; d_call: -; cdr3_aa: CASSTDSNEKLFF; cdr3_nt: TGTGCCAGCAGTACGGATAGTAATGAAAAACTGTTTTTT
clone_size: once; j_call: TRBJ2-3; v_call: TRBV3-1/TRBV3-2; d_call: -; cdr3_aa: CASSPPSGAPTGTDTQYF; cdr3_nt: TGTGCCAGCAGCCCTCCCTCCGGGGCCCCGACGGGGACAGATACGCAGTATTTT
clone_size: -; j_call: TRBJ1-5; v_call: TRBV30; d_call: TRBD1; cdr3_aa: CAWSAGTGNQPQHF; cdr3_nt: TGTGCCTGGAGTGCCGGGACAGGGAATCAGCCCCAGCATTTT
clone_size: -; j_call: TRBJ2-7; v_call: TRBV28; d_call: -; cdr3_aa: CASSPGDPTYYEQYF; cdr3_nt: TGTGCCAGCAGTCCCGGGGACCCTACCTACTACGAGCAGTACTTC
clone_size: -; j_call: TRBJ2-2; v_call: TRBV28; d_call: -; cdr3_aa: CASNPGAGAGELFF; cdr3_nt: TGTGCCAGCAACCCGGGAGCGGGTGCCGGGGAGCTGTTTTTT
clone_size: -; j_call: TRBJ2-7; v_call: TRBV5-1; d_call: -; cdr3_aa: CASGTGQLTYEQYF; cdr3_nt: TGCGCCAGCGGTACGGGCCAGCTTACCTACGAGCAGTACTTC
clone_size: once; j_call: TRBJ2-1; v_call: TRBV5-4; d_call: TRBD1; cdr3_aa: CASSVPGQYNEQFF; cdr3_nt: TGTGCCAGCAGCGTACCGGGACAGTACAATGAGCAGTTCTTC
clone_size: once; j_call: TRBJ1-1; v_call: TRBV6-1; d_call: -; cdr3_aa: CASSEWGGTLIAFF; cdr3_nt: TGTGCCAGCAGTGAATGGGGGGGTACGCTAATAGCTTTCTTT
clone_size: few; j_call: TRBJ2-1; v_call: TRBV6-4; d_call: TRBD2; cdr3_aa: CASSDSSLADYNEQFF; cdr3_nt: TGTGCCAGCAGTGACTCGAGTCTAGCGGACTACAATGAGCAGTTCTTC
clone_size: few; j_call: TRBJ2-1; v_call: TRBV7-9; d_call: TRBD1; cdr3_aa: CASSKGQGAPYNEQFF; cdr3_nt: TGTGCCAGCAGTAAGGGACAGGGGGCTCCCTACAATGAGCAGTTCTTC
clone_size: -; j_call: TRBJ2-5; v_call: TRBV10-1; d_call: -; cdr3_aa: CASSNSGTGKETQYF; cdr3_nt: TGCGCCAGCAGTAACTCCGGGACGGGGAAAGAGACCCAGTACTTC
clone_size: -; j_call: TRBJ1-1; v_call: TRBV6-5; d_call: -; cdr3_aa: CASSYPGGTEAFF; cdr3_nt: TGTGCCAGCAGTTACCCGGGGGGCACTGAAGCTTTCTTT
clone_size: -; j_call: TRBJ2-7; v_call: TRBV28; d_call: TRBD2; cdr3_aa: CASSSFHPTSGRSTYEQYF; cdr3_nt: TGTGCCAGCAGTTCCTTCCATCCCACTAGCGGGAGATCGACCTACGAGCAGTACTTC
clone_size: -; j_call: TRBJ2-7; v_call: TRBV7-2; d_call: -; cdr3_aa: CASSLGREQYF; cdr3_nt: TGTGCCAGCAGCTTAGGGCGGGAGCAGTACTTC
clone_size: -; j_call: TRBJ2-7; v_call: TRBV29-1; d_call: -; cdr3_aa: CSVEDAIRGHEQYF; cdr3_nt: TGCAGCGTTGAAGATGCGATCAGGGGCCACGAGCAGTACTTC
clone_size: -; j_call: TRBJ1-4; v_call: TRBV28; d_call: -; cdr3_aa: CASSQEKLFF; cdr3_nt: TGTGCCAGCTCGCAAGAAAAACTGTTTTTT
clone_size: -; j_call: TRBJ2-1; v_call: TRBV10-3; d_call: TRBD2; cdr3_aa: CAISETSGRARAGGEQFF; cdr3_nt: TGTGCCATCAGCGAAACTAGCGGGAGGGCCCGGGCCGGCGGTGAGCAGTTCTTC
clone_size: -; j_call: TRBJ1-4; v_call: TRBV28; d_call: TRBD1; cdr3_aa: CASSSPGQGWTNEKLFF; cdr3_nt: TGTGCCAGCAGTTCTCCGGGACAGGGGTGGACTAATGAAAAACTGTTTTTT
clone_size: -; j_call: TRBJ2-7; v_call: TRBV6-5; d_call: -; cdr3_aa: CATSEAGSYEQYF; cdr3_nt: TGTGCCACTTCGGAGGCTGGTTCCTACGAGCAGTACTTC
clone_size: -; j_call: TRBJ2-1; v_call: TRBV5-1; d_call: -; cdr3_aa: CASSLRTDNEQFF; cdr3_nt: TGCGCCAGCAGCTTGAGGACCGACAATGAGCAGTTCTTC
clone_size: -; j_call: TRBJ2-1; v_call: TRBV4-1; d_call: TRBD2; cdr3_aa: CASSQGLAGPLNEQFF; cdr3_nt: TGCGCCAGCAGCCAGGGACTAGCGGGGCCCCTCAATGAGCAGTTCTTC
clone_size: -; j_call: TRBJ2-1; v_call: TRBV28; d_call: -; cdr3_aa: CASSPLLRDEQFF; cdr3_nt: TGTGCCAGCAGTCCCCTTCTCAGGGATGAGCAGTTCTTC
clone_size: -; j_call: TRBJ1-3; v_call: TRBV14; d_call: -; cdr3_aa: CASSQDRLDTIYF; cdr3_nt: TGTGCCAGCAGCCAAGACAGGTTGGACACCATATATTTT
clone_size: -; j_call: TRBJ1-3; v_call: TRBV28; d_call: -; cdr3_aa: CASSLLTAPGNTIYF; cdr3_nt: TGTGCCAGCAGTTTATTGACGGCCCCTGGAAACACCATATATTTT
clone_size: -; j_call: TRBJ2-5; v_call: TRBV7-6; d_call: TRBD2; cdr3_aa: CASSWGLGLAYQETQYF; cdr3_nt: TGTGCCAGCAGCTGGGGGCTGGGACTAGCTTACCAAGAGACCCAGTACTTC
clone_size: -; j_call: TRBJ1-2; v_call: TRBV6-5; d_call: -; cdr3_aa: CASRSGTAYGYTF; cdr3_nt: TGTGCCAGCCGGTCAGGGACGGCATATGGCTACACCTTC
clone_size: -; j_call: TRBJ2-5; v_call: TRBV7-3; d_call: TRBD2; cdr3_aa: CASGIAGGGQETQYF; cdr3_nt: TGTGCCAGCGGGATAGCGGGAGGGGGGCAAGAGACCCAGTACTTC
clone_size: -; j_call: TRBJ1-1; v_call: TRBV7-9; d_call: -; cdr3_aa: CASSFIDTEAFF; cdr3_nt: TGTGCCAGCAGCTTTATAGACACTGAAGCTTTCTTT
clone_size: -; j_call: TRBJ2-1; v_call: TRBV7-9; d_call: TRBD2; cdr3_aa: CASSLVRGSLNNEQFF; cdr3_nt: TGTGCCAGCAGCTTAGTTCGCGGGAGCCTGAACAATGAGCAGTTCTTC
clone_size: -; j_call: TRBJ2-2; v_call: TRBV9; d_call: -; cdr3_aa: CASSAQLNLKNTGELFF; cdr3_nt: TGTGCCAGCAGCGCCCAACTGAATCTTAAGAACACCGGGGAGCTGTTTTTT
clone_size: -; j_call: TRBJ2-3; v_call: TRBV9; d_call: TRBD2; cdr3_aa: CASSVEARLAHTDTQYF; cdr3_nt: TGTGCCAGCAGCGTAGAGGCCCGACTAGCGCACACAGATACGCAGTATTTT
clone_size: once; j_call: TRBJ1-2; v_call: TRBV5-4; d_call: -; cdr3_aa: CASSPAPNGGGYGYTF; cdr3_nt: TGTGCCAGCAGCCCGGCGCCAAACGGGGGCGGCTATGGCTACACCTTC